This T cell receptor beta chain is drawn from a study of human versus mouse CDR3 diversity and MHC coevolution. The wider study: Each sample yielded about 0.6 x 10^7 to 1.6 x 10^7 valid reads. Broader study findings: On average, humans showed more CDR3 deletions and insertions than mice. Roughly 1.5 million TCR beta clonotypes were estimated for humans, the largest repertoire. Most of the three human donors had the lowest clonal inequality.

The data were produced by immunoSEQ multiplex PCR, yet TCRdb's version contains in-frame clones alone and is incomplete. The sample lists some 82,000 clones; 80% to 95% were seen once. The CDR3 has 15 residues. J gave up 4 bases and V 0 bases, and 4 bases lay outside the gene matches. CDR1 SGHTA and CDR2 FQGNSA come from the germline V gene. Concerning this clone: The target antigen is unknown.

The sequence came from a person between 25 and 70 years old in good health. This chain joins TRBV7-2 and TRBJ1-1, with 8 bases fitting TRBD1. The sequencing input was naive CD4+ T cells from blood. The sample's subset: CD45RO-negative CD62L-positive naive CD4 T cells. The CDR3 spells CASSLAYRGGTEAFF. CDR3 nucleotide sequence: TGTGCCAGCAGCTTAGCGTACAGGGGGGGCACTGAAGCTTTCTTT.